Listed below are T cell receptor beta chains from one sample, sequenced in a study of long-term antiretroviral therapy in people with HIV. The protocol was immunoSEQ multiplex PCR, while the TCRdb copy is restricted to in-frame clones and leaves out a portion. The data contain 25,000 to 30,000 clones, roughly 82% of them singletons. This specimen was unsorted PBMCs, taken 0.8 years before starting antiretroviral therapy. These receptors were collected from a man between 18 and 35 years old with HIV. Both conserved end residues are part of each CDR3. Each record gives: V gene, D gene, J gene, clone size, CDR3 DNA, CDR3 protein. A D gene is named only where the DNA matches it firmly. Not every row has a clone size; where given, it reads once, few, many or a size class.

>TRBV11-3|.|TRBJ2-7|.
TGTGCCAGCAGCTTAGATCGGGGCTACGAGCAGTACTTC
CASSLDRGYEQYF
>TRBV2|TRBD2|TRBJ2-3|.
TGTGCCAGCAGTGCTAGCGGGAGCTCAGATACGCAGTATTTT
CASSASGSSDTQYF
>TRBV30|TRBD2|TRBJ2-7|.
TGTGCCTGGACAGCGGGAGTGATGGGCGAGCAGTACTTC
CAWTAGVMGEQYF
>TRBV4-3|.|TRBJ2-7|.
TGCGCCAGCAGCCCGGGCAGGGGTTACGAGCAGTACTTC
CASSPGRGYEQYF
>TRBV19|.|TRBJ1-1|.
TGTGCCAGTCGCTCATCGGTCACGATGAACACTGAAGCTTTCTTT
CASRSSVTMNTEAFF
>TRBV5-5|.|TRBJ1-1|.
TGTGCCAGCAGCCCTGCGGGGGAGGCGAACACTGAAGCTTTCTTT
CASSPAGEANTEAFF
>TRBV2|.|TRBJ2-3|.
TGTGCCAGCAGGGGGTGGACAGATACGCAGTATTTT
CASRGWTDTQYF
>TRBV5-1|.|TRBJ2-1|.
TGCGCCAGCAGCTTGGCGACCCCAGGAGATGAGCAGTTCTTC
CASSLATPGDEQFF
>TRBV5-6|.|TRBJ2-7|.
TGTGCCAGCAGCTTGGGACCAGACTACGAGCAGTACTTC
CASSLGPDYEQYF
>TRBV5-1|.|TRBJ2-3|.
TGCGCCAGCAGCTTGGGGTACGGGGCCACAGATACGCAGTATTTT
CASSLGYGATDTQYF
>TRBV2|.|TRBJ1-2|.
TGTGCCAGCAGTGACCCGACAGGCTATGGCTACACCTTC
CASSDPTGYGYTF
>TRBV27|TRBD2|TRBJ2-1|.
TGTGCCGGCAGTTTCGGCGGGGGGGTCTACAATGAGCAGTTCTTC
CAGSFGGGVYNEQFF
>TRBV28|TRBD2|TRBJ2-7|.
TGTGCCAGCAGCTGGGCCGGGGCAGCGGGAGGGTACTCCTACGAGCAGTACTTC
CASSWAGAAGGYSYEQYF
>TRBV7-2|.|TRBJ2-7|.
TGTGCCAGCAGCCCCCAGGGGCTATACTACGAGCAGTACTTC
CASSPQGLYYEQYF
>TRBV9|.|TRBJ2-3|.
TGTGCCAGCAGCGTTAGCTTGGGGGCGACCACAGATACGCAGTATTTT
CASSVSLGATTDTQYF
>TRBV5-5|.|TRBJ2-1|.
TGTGCCAGCAGCTTGGTGCAGAGATTTAATGAGCAGTTCTTC
CASSLVQRFNEQFF
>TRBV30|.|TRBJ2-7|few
TGTGCCTGGAGCCATGGAGGGGACTTATCCTACGAGCAGTACTTC
CAWSHGGDLSYEQYF
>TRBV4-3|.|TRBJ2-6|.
TGCGCCAGCAGCCAAGATGACGCAGGATCCGGGGCCAACGTCCTGACTTTC
CASSQDDAGSGANVLTF
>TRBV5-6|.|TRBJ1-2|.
TGTGCCAGCAGCTTGGGGGACTATGGCTACACCTTC
CASSLGDYGYTF
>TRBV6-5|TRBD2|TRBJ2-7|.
TGTGCCAGCAGTTACTCGGGACTAGCGGCCTACGAGCAGTACTTC
CASSYSGLAAYEQYF
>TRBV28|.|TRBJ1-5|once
TGTGCCAGCAGTTTACCTTATTCTAGCAATCAGCCCCAGCATTTT
CASSLPYSSNQPQHF
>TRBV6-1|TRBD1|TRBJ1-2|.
TGTGCCAGCAGATCAACAGGGGGCTATGGCTACACCTTC
CASRSTGGYGYTF
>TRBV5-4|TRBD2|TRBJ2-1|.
TGTGCCAGCAGTCCCCGGGGGGGCCTAATGAGTAATGAGCAGTTCTTC
CASSPRGGLMSNEQFF
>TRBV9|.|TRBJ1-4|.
TGTGCCAGCAGCGGGGGCCAGAACCGAGAACTGTTTTTT
CASSGGQNRELFF
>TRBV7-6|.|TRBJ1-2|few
TGTGCCAGCAGCTTAGGACCAACAGCGGACCATGGCTACACCTTC
CASSLGPTADHGYTF
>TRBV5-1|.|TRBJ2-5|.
TGCGCCAGCAGCTTGGCCGGGGTGACGAGGGGGGAGACCCAGTACTTC
CASSLAGVTRGETQYF
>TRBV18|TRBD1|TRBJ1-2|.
TGTGCCAGCTCGCCGGACAGGGACCATGGCTACACCTTC
CASSPDRDHGYTF
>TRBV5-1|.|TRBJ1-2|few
TGCGCCAGCAGCTCCCGACCGGTGGGGGGCTACACCTTC
CASSSRPVGGYTF
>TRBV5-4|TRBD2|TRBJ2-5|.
TGTGCCGTGCAAGGGTCTAGCGGGGCCCGGACCCAGTACTTC
CAVQGSSGARTQYF
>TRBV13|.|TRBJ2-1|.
TGTGCCAGCAGCCCCGTTTTGGACAATGAGCAGTTCTTC
CASSPVLDNEQFF
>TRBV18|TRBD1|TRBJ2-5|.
TGTGCCAGCTCACCAGGACAGGAAAGGACCCAGTACTTC
CASSPGQERTQYF
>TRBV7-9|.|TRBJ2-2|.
TGTGCCAGCAGCTTAGCATTGTCAGGGAACACCGGGGAGCTGTTTTTT
CASSLALSGNTGELFF
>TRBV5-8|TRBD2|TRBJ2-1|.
TGTGCCAGCAGCTTGCAACCTTTTCAAGCGGGAGGAGTCCACGGGGAGCAGTTCTTC
CASSLQPFQAGGVHGEQFF
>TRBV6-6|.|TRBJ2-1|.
TGTGCCAGCGCGGGGACAGTTTACAATGAGCAGTTCTTC
CASAGTVYNEQFF
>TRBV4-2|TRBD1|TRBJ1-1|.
TGTGCCAGCAGCCAACCCGCCTTACAGGGGGCGGGCGGCGGTGAAGCTTTCTTT
CASSQPALQGAGGGEAFF
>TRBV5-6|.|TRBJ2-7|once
TGTGCCAGCAGTACAGGGCTTTCCTACGAGCAGTACTTC
CASSTGLSYEQYF
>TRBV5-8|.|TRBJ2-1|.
TGTGCCAGCAGCACCGGACCAAGCTCCTACAATGAGCAGTTCTTC
CASSTGPSSYNEQFF
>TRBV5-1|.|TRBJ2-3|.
TGCGCCAGCAGCTCTGAGCGGGGCACAGATACGCAGTATTTT
CASSSERGTDTQYF
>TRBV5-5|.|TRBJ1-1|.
TGTGCCAGCAGCTTGTGGCCTCCAAACAGTATGCCTGAAGCTTTCTTT
CASSLWPPNSMPEAFF
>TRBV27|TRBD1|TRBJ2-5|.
TGTGCCAGCAGAACAGGGGGCGATCAAGAGACCCAGTACTTC
CASRTGGDQETQYF
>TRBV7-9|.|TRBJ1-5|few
TGTGCCAGCAGCTTAGGTAGCCAAAGCAATCAGCCCCAGCATTTT
CASSLGSQSNQPQHF
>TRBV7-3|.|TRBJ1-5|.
TGTGCCAGCAGCCCGCAGTTCAATCAGCCCCAGCATTTT
CASSPQFNQPQHF
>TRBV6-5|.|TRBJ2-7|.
TGTGCCAGCAGTTACTCGGTCCTTAGGGTGCGCTACGAGCAGTACTTC
CASSYSVLRVRYEQYF
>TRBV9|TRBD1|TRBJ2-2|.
TGTGCCAGCAGCGGGGGGACAGGTAGCTCCGGGGAGCTGTTTTTT
CASSGGTGSSGELFF
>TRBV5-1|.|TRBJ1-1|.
TGCGCCAGCAGCTTTTCCGTTTTAGGGGGAGGATCTGAAGCTTTCTTT
CASSFSVLGGGSEAFF